This note documents a single TCR beta chain sequence. This entry belongs to a study of shared clonotypes between healthy human individuals. The CDR3 length is 13 residues. V was cut by 5 bases and J by 2 bases, with 9 bases left in between. Germline loops: CDR1 SGHAT, CDR2 FQDESV (reference sequence). Evenly divided among several immunoSEQ plates was the genomic DNA of each subset. Profiling relied on immunoSEQ multiplex PCR, and the TCRdb table lists in-frame clones only, not all of them. Among more than 400,000 clones listed, almost 80% were seen once. The sequence derives from a woman between 40 and 55 years old in good health. Some clones in this sample may be carry-over from other donors' samples. Material: PBMCs. The chain has TRBV11-1 and TRBJ1-1, with D possibly being TRBD1 (5 bases). The CDR3 DNA follows: TGTGCCAGCAGCCCGGACACTAACACTGAAGCTTTCTTT. Protein: CASSPDTNTEAFF.